The 17 T cell receptor beta chains presented below share a single source sample, sequenced in a study of long-term antiretroviral therapy in people with HIV. Survey-level immunoSEQ v3.0 assays were run. This table comes from immunoSEQ multiplex PCR, and its TCRdb copy is limited to in-frame clones, with some not included. The sample holds 35,000 to 45,000 clones, approximately 86% seen once. The sequencing here drew on unsorted PBMCs, taken just before starting antiretroviral therapy. The receptors stem from a woman aged 18-29 years with HIV.

This clone was picked up one time. This chain joins TRBV27 and TRBJ2-7; D is ambiguous. CDR3 length: 15 amino acids. The germline gives CDR1 MNHEY, CDR2 SMNVEV (reference sequence). The germline V and J ends were trimmed by 2 bases and 3 bases, with 14 bases remaining between them. This chain's CDR3 is CASSLGVGFNYEQYF. DNA for the CDR3: TGTGCCAGCAGTTTAGGTGTCGGCTTTAACTACGAGCAGTACTTC.

The V gene is TRBV28, the J gene TRBJ2-3, with a weak D call TRBD2 (7 bases). Germline V gene data show CDR1 as MDHEN and CDR2 as SYDVKM. The V end was cut by 6 bases, the J end by 5 bases, with 18 bases between. The CDR3 runs to 15 residues. The CDR3 DNA follows: TGTGCCAGCAGCCCCTCCGGGGGGCATGTAGATACGCAGTATTTT. It codes for CASSPSGGHVDTQYF.

J is TRBJ1-2 and V is TRBV6-1, with a tentative D call TRBD1 (5 bases). This CDR3 is built from 13 residues. Germline lookup yields CDR1 MNHNS and CDR2 SASEGT. Trimming removed 10 bases from V and 8 bases from J, with 20 bases in between. The CDR3 spells CATLGTFLDGYTF. The CDR3 DNA follows: TGTGCCACACTCGGGACTTTCTTAGACGGCTACACCTTC.

The chain joins TRBV19 to TRBJ1-5; 8 nucleotides match TRBD1. The germline gives CDR1 LNHDA, CDR2 SQIVND (reference sequence). V shed 8 bases, J shed 7 bases, and the junction held 7 bases outside the gene matches. The CDR3 is 13 amino acids. The DNA of the CDR3 is TGTGCCAGTTCTCAGGGGGCAAGACAGCCCCAGCATTTT. Translated, it gives CASSQGARQPQHF.

The rearrangement links TRBV4-3 to TRBJ1-6; TRBD1 matches at 9 bases. The CDR3 runs 16 residues. The germline V gene encodes CDR1 LGHNA and CDR2 YSLEER. Losses at the gene ends were 5 bases for V and 15 bases for J; bases not matched to a gene: 17. The CDR3 loop reads CASSVRGGTGKGLLHF. The DNA for the CDR3 is TGCGCCAGCAGCGTCAGGGGGGGGACAGGGAAAGGGCTCCTCCACTTT.

Written as DNA, the CDR3 is TGTGCCTCCTCCTACTCCCCAGCCTCCTACGAGCAGTACTTC. Its translation: CASSYSPASYEQYF. The chain couples TRBV7-2 to TRBJ2-7; D call uncertain. Germline assignment: CDR1 SGHTA and CDR2 FQGNSA. With 11 bases removed from V and 0 bases from J, the gap between germline ends came to 17 bases. This CDR3 comprises 14 residues. Supplemented by reference TRBV7-2 and TRBJ2-7, the full variable domain reads GAGVSQSPSNKVTEKGKDVELRCDPISGHTALYWYRQSLGQGLEFLIYFQGNSAPDKSGLPSDRFSAERTGGSVSTLTIQRTQQEDSAVYLCASSYSPASYEQYFGPGTRLTVT.

CDR3 region: CASSEASRANGYTF. The CDR3 DNA reads TGTGCCAGCAGTGAAGCCTCCAGAGCCAATGGCTACACCTTC. The chain employs TRBV6-1 and TRBJ1-2; no reliable D call. Germline V gene lookup returns CDR1 MNHNS and CDR2 SASEGT. Trimming shortened V by 0 bases and J by 6 bases, and 11 bases separated the two germline ends. The CDR3 sequence is 14 residues long.

The chain links TRBV5-6 to TRBJ2-7; D unclear. Germline V CDR1 and CDR2: SGHDT, YYEEEE. Trimming pared 4 bases from V and 7 bases from J, leaving 21 bases between. This CDR3 has 15 amino acids. CDR3 DNA: TGTGCCAGCAGCCGTATTGAGTTACCCTTGAGGGAGCAGTACTTC. This sequence encodes CASSRIELPLREQYF.

This clone was seen a single time. The chain has TRBV19 and TRBJ2-1, with D hard to call. In germline, CDR1 is LNHDA, CDR2 SQIVND (reference sequence). The CDR3 is 15 amino acids. V gave up 1 base and J gave up 2 bases, with 9 bases separating them. The CDR3 sequence is CASSIGRRTYNEQFF. The CDR3 DNA reads TGTGCCAGTAGTATAGGACGGAGAACCTACAATGAGCAGTTCTTC.

This clone has only one observation. The chain couples TRBV27 to TRBJ2-3; no clear D. The CDR3 has 14 residues. V shed 3 bases and J shed 2 bases, with 9 bases lying between them. Germline CDR1 reads MNHEY; CDR2 reads SMNVEV (reference sequence). The CDR3 spells CASSLRASTDTQYF. The CDR3 DNA sequence: TGTGCCAGCAGTTTGCGAGCTTCCACAGATACGCAGTATTTT.

This rearrangement joins TRBV28 to TRBJ2-5; no clear D. The CDR3 is made up of 13 amino acids. The V and J ends lost 4 bases and 4 bases respectively, with 10 bases between them. Per germline, CDR1 MDHEN and CDR2 SYDVKM. CDR3 nucleotides: TGTGCCAGCAGTTCCGGACGACCAGAGACCCAGTACTTC. Protein sequence: CASSSGRPETQYF.

This clone was seen a handful of times. This chain connects TRBV27 to TRBJ2-7; 8 positions agree with TRBD2. CDR1 is MNHEY and CDR2 is SMNVEV in the germline V gene (reference sequence). The J segment lost 5 bases and the V segment lost 5 bases, leaving 8 bases of the junction unmatched. This CDR3 is built from 14 residues. This chain's CDR3 is CASSPGRAIDEQYF. CDR3 coding DNA: TGTGCCAGCAGTCCCGGGAGGGCCATCGACGAGCAGTACTTC.

This rearrangement joins TRBV27 to TRBJ1-5; D may be TRBD1 (6 bases). There are 17 residues in the CDR3. The V end lost 4 bases, the J end lost 3 bases, and 19 bases lay between the germline ends. The germline V gene has CDR1 MNHEY and CDR2 SMNVEV (reference sequence). Here the CDR3 DNA reads TGTGCCAGCAGTTCATACGCAGTGTCAGGGGTCAATCAGCCCCAGCATTTT. It yields the protein CASSSYAVSGVNQPQHF.

The chain joins TRBV7-9 to TRBJ2-1; D gene ambiguous. This CDR3 has 15 residues. Trimming shortened V by 1 base and J by 4 bases, and 11 bases separated the two germline ends. Germline loops: CDR1 SEHNR, CDR2 FQNEAQ (reference sequence). The CDR3 sequence is CASSLVRVGYNEQFF. As DNA, the CDR3 is TGTGCCAGCAGCTTAGTCCGCGTCGGGTACAATGAGCAGTTCTTC.

The chain carries TRBV5-4 and TRBJ2-3, with 12 nucleotides matching TRBD2. V lost 5 bases, J lost 3 bases, and 7 bases stayed unmatched. Per germline, CDR1 SGHNT and CDR2 YYREEE (reference sequence). The CDR3 sequence is 16 residues long. CDR3 in amino acids: CASSPTSGSLTDTQYF. CDR3 nucleotide sequence: TGTGCCAGCAGTCCGACTAGCGGGAGTTTAACAGATACGCAGTATTTT.

The rearrangement joins TRBV27 to TRBJ2-3; D tentatively reads TRBD1 or TRBD2 (5 bases each). Germline V lookup: CDR1 MNHEY, CDR2 SMNVEV (reference sequence). The CDR3 extends over 15 amino acids. Trimming took 7 bases from V and 3 from J, leaving 17 bases between them. The CDR3 coding sequence is TGTGCCAGCACCATGGGGACGTGGGGGACAGATACGCAGTATTTT. This gives the protein CASTMGTWGTDTQYF.

This clone was recorded once. The rearrangement joins TRBV6-5 to TRBJ1-5, with a tentative D call TRBD1 (5 bases). This CDR3 is built from 15 residues. Germline V gene lookup returns CDR1 MNHEY and CDR2 SVGAGI. Trimming pared 6 bases from V and 6 bases from J, leaving 18 bases between. The CDR3 bases are TGTGCCAGCAGCCGGGGGGAAGGGGTTAGTCAGCCCCAGCATTTT. Amino acid sequence: CASSRGEGVSQPQHF.